Listed below are T cell receptor beta chains from one sample, sequenced in a study of beta chain features in type 1 diabetes. TCRdb's copy holds only in-frame clones and misses some; the assay was immunoSEQ multiplex PCR. The sample lists about 140,000 clones; 9.7% were seen once. Specimen: central memory CD4+ T cells from blood. The receptors come from a woman in her 40s in good health. CDR3s include the opening cysteine and the closing phenylalanine or tryptophan. Each record gives: CDR3 DNA, CDR3 protein, V gene, CDR3 length, clone size, J gene, D gene. A D gene is named only where the DNA matches it firmly. Expanded clones are given a class, and other clones once, few, many or no size at all.

CDR3nt: TGCGCCAGCAGCTTGGGAAACTTCGGACAAGATACGCAGTATTTT
CDR3aa: CASSLGNFGQDTQYF
v_gene: TRBV5-1
len: 15
abundance: -
j_gene: TRBJ2-3
d_gene: -

CDR3nt: -
CDR3aa: CASMGWASGSTDTQYF
v_gene: TRBV21-1
len: 16
abundance: few
j_gene: TRBJ2-3
d_gene: -

CDR3nt: TGTGCCAGCAGCTTAGGAGGGAACTCCTACAATGAGCAGTTCTTC
CDR3aa: CASSLGGNSYNEQFF
v_gene: TRBV11-2
len: 15
abundance: few
j_gene: TRBJ2-1
d_gene: -

CDR3nt: TGCGCCAGCGCAGAGGCGGGCTCTACGGTCGGAAAACTGTTTTTT
CDR3aa: CASAEAGSTVGKLFF
v_gene: TRBV10-2
len: 15
abundance: -
j_gene: TRBJ1-4
d_gene: -

CDR3nt: TGTGCCAGCAGTGGATCCGGGACAGCTTCCTACGAGCAGTACTTC
CDR3aa: CASSGSGTASYEQYF
v_gene: TRBV6-1
len: 15
abundance: -
j_gene: TRBJ2-7
d_gene: TRBD1

CDR3nt: TGTGCCAGCTCACCTTCTCTAGCGGGTAAGAGCTCCTACAATGAGCAGTTCTTC
CDR3aa: CASSPSLAGKSSYNEQFF
v_gene: TRBV18
len: 18
abundance: -
j_gene: TRBJ2-1
d_gene: TRBD2

CDR3nt: TGTGCCAGCTCACGGGGACAGGGCAACAATCAGCCCCAGCATTTT
CDR3aa: CASSRGQGNNQPQHF
v_gene: TRBV18
len: 15
abundance: few
j_gene: TRBJ1-5
d_gene: TRBD1

CDR3nt: TGTGCCAGCTCACTAATGGGGCAGGGGAACACTGAAGCTTTCTTT
CDR3aa: CASSLMGQGNTEAFF
v_gene: TRBV7-2
len: 15
abundance: few
j_gene: TRBJ1-1
d_gene: -

CDR3nt: TGTGCCAGCAGTTTACTGACAGGGGGGACCGGGGAGCTGTTTTTT
CDR3aa: CASSLLTGGTGELFF
v_gene: TRBV27
len: 15
abundance: -
j_gene: TRBJ2-2
d_gene: TRBD1

CDR3nt: TGCGCCAGCAGCTTGGCCACAGGGCTTGGAAACACCATATATTTT
CDR3aa: CASSLATGLGNTIYF
v_gene: TRBV5-1
len: 15
abundance: -
j_gene: TRBJ1-3
d_gene: -

CDR3nt: TGTGCCAGCTCCCTTTGGGGGCAGGGGGTCGATTCACCCCTCCACTTT
CDR3aa: CASSLWGQGVDSPLHF
v_gene: TRBV7-2
len: 16
abundance: many
j_gene: TRBJ1-6
d_gene: TRBD1

CDR3nt: TGTGCCAGCAGCTTATCCCTTAATCAGCCCCAGCATTTT
CDR3aa: CASSLSLNQPQHF
v_gene: TRBV11-2
len: 13
abundance: -
j_gene: TRBJ1-5
d_gene: -

CDR3nt: TGTGCCAGTAGTATGAGGGTGGCTGCAACTAATGAAAAACTGTTTTTT
CDR3aa: CASSMRVAATNEKLFF
v_gene: TRBV19
len: 16
abundance: many
j_gene: TRBJ1-4
d_gene: -

CDR3nt: TGTGCCAGCAGCTATACTAGGGAGATGACCGAGTACTTC
CDR3aa: CASSYTREMTEYF
v_gene: TRBV7-2
len: 13
abundance: -
j_gene: TRBJ2-5
d_gene: -

CDR3nt: TGTGCCAGCAGCTTAGAACAGTATGAAGCTTTCTTT
CDR3aa: CASSLEQYEAFF
v_gene: TRBV7-9
len: 12
abundance: few
j_gene: TRBJ1-1
d_gene: -

CDR3nt: TGTGCCAGCAGTTACTTGCCCACCGGAGGGGCTGATGGCCACACCTTC
CDR3aa: CASSYLPTGGADGHTF
v_gene: TRBV14
len: 16
abundance: -
j_gene: TRBJ1-2
d_gene: -

CDR3nt: TGTGCCAGTAGTAATTGGCGGGACATTCAGTACTTC
CDR3aa: CASSNWRDIQYF
v_gene: TRBV19
len: 12
abundance: -
j_gene: TRBJ2-4
d_gene: -

CDR3nt: TGTGCCAGCAGCGAAGGGGGGACTAGCGGCGGGGAGACCCAGTACTTC
CDR3aa: CASSEGGTSGGETQYF
v_gene: TRBV9
len: 16
abundance: -
j_gene: TRBJ2-5
d_gene: TRBD2

CDR3nt: TGTGCCAGCAGCTTAGGGCGGACAGAATACGAGCAGTACTTC
CDR3aa: CASSLGRTEYEQYF
v_gene: TRBV7-2
len: 14
abundance: few
j_gene: TRBJ2-7
d_gene: -

CDR3nt: TGTGCCAGCACCACCCAACAGGGGGCTCACACCGGGGAGCTGTTTTTT
CDR3aa: CASTTQQGAHTGELFF
v_gene: TRBV28
len: 16
abundance: few
j_gene: TRBJ2-2
d_gene: TRBD1

CDR3nt: TGTGCCAGCAGGGTTGGGCCGGGGTTCTACGAGCAGTACTTC
CDR3aa: CASRVGPGFYEQYF
v_gene: TRBV6-1
len: 14
abundance: -
j_gene: TRBJ2-7
d_gene: -

CDR3nt: TGTGCCAGCTCACCCCTTGGACAGGGCCATGGCTACACCTTC
CDR3aa: CASSPLGQGHGYTF
v_gene: TRBV18
len: 14
abundance: few
j_gene: TRBJ1-2
d_gene: TRBD1

CDR3nt: TGTGCCAGCACTGTGATGGCCTCACGGGTGGAGACCCAGTACTTC
CDR3aa: CASTVMASRVETQYF
v_gene: TRBV6-1
len: 15
abundance: -
j_gene: TRBJ2-5
d_gene: -

CDR3nt: TGTGCCAGCAGCAAGCGCGACGGGCGCGGGAATTCACCCCTCCACTTT
CDR3aa: CASSKRDGRGNSPLHF
v_gene: TRBV21-1
len: 16
abundance: many
j_gene: TRBJ1-6
d_gene: -

CDR3nt: TGTGCCAGCAGCGGGAAACCTAGCGGGGGTGATGAGCAGTTCTTC
CDR3aa: CASSGKPSGGDEQFF
v_gene: TRBV5-6
len: 15
abundance: many
j_gene: TRBJ2-1
d_gene: TRBD2

CDR3nt: TGTGCCAGCAGTGTGTTTCAGGGATCCCCGAACACCGGGGAGCTGTTTTTT
CDR3aa: CASSVFQGSPNTGELFF
v_gene: TRBV6-1
len: 17
abundance: few
j_gene: TRBJ2-2
d_gene: -

CDR3nt: TGTGCCAGCAGACCCGGACTAGCGGGGGGTTACGAGCAGTACTTC
CDR3aa: CASRPGLAGGYEQYF
v_gene: TRBV6-5
len: 15
abundance: few
j_gene: TRBJ2-7
d_gene: TRBD2

CDR3nt: TGTGCCAGCAGCCGAGGGACAGGGCCAGCCGGGGAGCTGTTTTTT
CDR3aa: CASSRGTGPAGELFF
v_gene: TRBV2
len: 15
abundance: few
j_gene: TRBJ2-2
d_gene: TRBD1

CDR3nt: TGTGCCAGCAGCCAAGATCATAGCGGGGGGCTACGGAATGAACAGTTCTTC
CDR3aa: CASSQDHSGGLRNEQFF
v_gene: TRBV4-2
len: 17
abundance: -
j_gene: TRBJ2-1
d_gene: TRBD2

CDR3nt: TGCGCCAGCAGCGGGACAGGGGGCCGTGGGGAGACCCAGTACTTC
CDR3aa: CASSGTGGRGETQYF
v_gene: TRBV5-1
len: 15
abundance: few
j_gene: TRBJ2-5
d_gene: TRBD1

CDR3nt: TGTGCCAGTAGTCCCGGGCTAGCGGGGGGCCCGTTCGCGAACACCGGGGAGCTGTTTTTT
CDR3aa: CASSPGLAGGPFANTGELFF
v_gene: TRBV19
len: 20
abundance: few
j_gene: TRBJ2-2
d_gene: TRBD2

CDR3nt: TGTGCCAGCTCACCGATGCAGAAGGAAGCTTTCTTT
CDR3aa: CASSPMQKEAFF
v_gene: TRBV18
len: 12
abundance: few
j_gene: TRBJ1-1
d_gene: -

CDR3nt: TGTGCCAGCAGCCAAGATGGGGACAGGGCTAACACCGGGGAGCTGTTTTTT
CDR3aa: CASSQDGDRANTGELFF
v_gene: TRBV4-2
len: 17
abundance: -
j_gene: TRBJ2-2
d_gene: TRBD1

CDR3nt: TGTGCCAGCAGTCCGGACAGGGCTGTTTATAGCAATCAGCCCCAGCATTTT
CDR3aa: CASSPDRAVYSNQPQHF
v_gene: TRBV2
len: 17
abundance: few
j_gene: TRBJ1-5
d_gene: TRBD1

CDR3nt: TGTGCCAGCAGTTACACAGGAGGAGGGGAAAAACTGTTTTTT
CDR3aa: CASSYTGGGEKLFF
v_gene: TRBV2
len: 14
abundance: -
j_gene: TRBJ1-4
d_gene: -

CDR3nt: TGTGCCAGCAGCTTAGGGGACAGGCTTTTGAACTACGAGCAGTACTTC
CDR3aa: CASSLGDRLLNYEQYF
v_gene: TRBV11-2
len: 16
abundance: -
j_gene: TRBJ2-7
d_gene: TRBD1

CDR3nt: TGCGCCAGCAGCTTGGGCTTCGGGGTCGCCTACGAGCAGTACTTC
CDR3aa: CASSLGFGVAYEQYF
v_gene: TRBV5-1
len: 15
abundance: few
j_gene: TRBJ2-7
d_gene: -

CDR3nt: TGTGCCATCAGTGAGCGAGCGGAACTTCGACAAGAGACCCAGTACTTC
CDR3aa: CAISERAELRQETQYF
v_gene: TRBV10-3
len: 16
abundance: -
j_gene: TRBJ2-5
d_gene: -

CDR3nt: TGTGCCAGCAGCCCATTCTGGCGGCAGGGGATCTACGAGCAGTACTTC
CDR3aa: CASSPFWRQGIYEQYF
v_gene: TRBV14
len: 16
abundance: -
j_gene: TRBJ2-7
d_gene: -

CDR3nt: TGTGCCAGCAGCTTGGGGGGACAGGGTATCCCACCCCTCCACTTT
CDR3aa: CASSLGGQGIPPLHF
v_gene: TRBV5-8
len: 15
abundance: few
j_gene: TRBJ1-6
d_gene: TRBD1

CDR3nt: TGTGCCAGCAGCCAAGATCTCGGAGGCTCCTACGAGCAGTACTTC
CDR3aa: CASSQDLGGSYEQYF
v_gene: TRBV4-2
len: 15
abundance: few
j_gene: TRBJ2-7
d_gene: -

CDR3nt: TGTGCTAGCAGCTTAGGTGCTAGCGGGGGCCAAGAGACCCAGTACTTC
CDR3aa: CASSLGASGGQETQYF
v_gene: TRBV7-7
len: 16
abundance: few
j_gene: TRBJ2-5
d_gene: TRBD2

CDR3nt: TGTGCCAGCAGTGAAGCCGGCAGGCTCAGCATTCAGTACTTC
CDR3aa: CASSEAGRLSIQYF
v_gene: TRBV6-1
len: 14
abundance: -
j_gene: TRBJ2-4
d_gene: -

CDR3nt: TGTGCCAGCAGCCAGGGATGGGCGCTAGAGCAGTACTTC
CDR3aa: CASSQGWALEQYF
v_gene: TRBV7-9
len: 13
abundance: -
j_gene: TRBJ2-7
d_gene: -

CDR3nt: TGTGCCAGCTCACCAGGACTACATTTAGAGACCCAGTACTTC
CDR3aa: CASSPGLHLETQYF
v_gene: TRBV18
len: 14
abundance: many
j_gene: TRBJ2-5
d_gene: -

CDR3nt: TGTGCCAGCAGCCCACTACTCCGGGACAGGGTGATTTACACTGAAGCTTTCTTT
CDR3aa: CASSPLLRDRVIYTEAFF
v_gene: TRBV5-4
len: 18
abundance: -
j_gene: TRBJ1-1
d_gene: TRBD1

CDR3nt: TGTGCCAGCAGTCCAGAGACAGGGGTAGGGTTCTTC
CDR3aa: CASSPETGVGFF
v_gene: TRBV6-1
len: 12
abundance: few
j_gene: TRBJ2-1
d_gene: TRBD1

CDR3nt: TGTGCCAGCAGCTTCGACAGGGACACTGAAGCTTTCTTT
CDR3aa: CASSFDRDTEAFF
v_gene: TRBV7-9
len: 13
abundance: many
j_gene: TRBJ1-1
d_gene: TRBD1

CDR3nt: TGCAGCTCGCGGGTGGGCACAGATACGCAGTATTTT
CDR3aa: CSSRVGTDTQYF
v_gene: TRBV29-1
len: 12
abundance: -
j_gene: TRBJ2-3
d_gene: -